The present entry profiles one TCR beta chain with its context. Its antigen is unknown. No base quality values were provided; no much bigger clone lies one nucleotide off. Using the deep immunoSEQ assay, multiplex PCR amplified TCR CDR3 regions from genomic DNA. For each cell subset, the extracted genomic DNA was distributed evenly across all wells of several immunoSEQ 96-well plates, and each plate served as one replicate. Each replicate PCR for sorted subsets received 150 to 250 ng genomic DNA, equal to roughly 30,000 T cell genomes. Purified libraries were measured with a Qubit 3.0 fluorometer, size-checked on a Bioanalyzer 2100, and measured again with the KAPA Library Quantification kit. Each immunoSEQ 96-well plate was sequenced on its own single-read 150-cycle Illumina NextSeq 550 flow cell. Turning to the authors' computational methods: The immunoSEQ output contained only junctional sequences without quality scores, so filtering could not match that applied to full-length reads. Sequences were annotated with PyIR, a Python wrapper for IgBLAST v1.9, and V/J genes and CDR3 were assigned using IMGT germline references. Reads with weak V/J assignments (E-value above 1e-6), missing CDR3, stop codons, out-of-frame junctions, or ambiguous translated residues were removed. V3J clonotypes were defined by identical inferred V gene, J gene, and CDR3 amino acid sequence. The percentage overlap between two repertoires was calculated by dividing the number of shared unique clonotypes by the size of the smaller repertoire. RTK rarefaction, the Chao1 estimator, and Recon v2.1 estimates of unobserved clonotypes were used to assess repertoire richness. OLGA was used to compute generation probabilities for all TCRbeta clonotypes that the gDNA method yielded from a few donors. TCRdb stores this immuneACCESS table with in-frame sequences only. Part of the clones is absent; in the studies checked, under half of the shortfall reflects unresolved V genes, and no reason is known for the rest. Clone size and the V and J calls come from that table; the DNA yielded D and trimming. This sample comprises over a million clones, about 80% of them detected only once. 0.5% to 0.6% of the sample lies in the top ten.

This record comes from a study of shared clonotypes between healthy human individuals (dated by TCRdb to the early 2020s). For the wider study: The cohort included three men and two women between 18 and 49 years of age. Per donor, leukapheresis produced somewhere between about 0.85 and 8.9 billion PBMCs. For each donor, CD4 naive and CD4 memory were each run on three plates, CD8 naive on two plates, and CD8 memory on one plate. To increase sequencing depth and limit assay-specific biases, TCR repertoire library preparation and sequencing were carried out by different laboratories using diverse techniques. Blood TCR repertoires of about 5 healthy adults were deeply sequenced to estimate repertoire size and the extent of clonotype sharing between individuals.

The donors were healthy, HIV-negative adults who had no recently reported acute infections or vaccinations. Every donor was a Caucasian adult living in Nashville, Tennessee, USA. CD4+ T cells were enriched through magnetic negative selection, after which naive cells were positively selected on CD45RA and the remaining negative fraction served as the memory subset. Blood was obtained by leukapheresis, after which PBMCs were separated by Ficoll-Histopaque density gradient centrifugation and cryopreserved in liquid nitrogen vapor phase. Purity and quantity of every magnetically sorted T cell population were checked by analytical flow cytometry. Genomic DNA was isolated from every sorted fraction and measured by UV absorbance on a Nanodrop 2000c. General findings and caveats noted by the study authors: Sampling was limited to blood, and TCR repertoires in tissue likely differ from TCR repertoires in blood. Clonotypes shared by all four sorted-subset donors showed higher generation probabilities than non-shared clonotypes. Pairwise subsampling indicated that sequencing depth was expected to affect the degree of clonotype sharing among donors. When a handful of donors were compared, the shared fraction of clonotypes was approximately 5% for naive CD4, over 3% for naive CD8, 2% to 2.5% for memory CD4, and approximately 0.4% for memory CD8. Naive subsets generally had larger estimated clonotype richness than memory subsets. Incomplete sequencing was indicated by rarefaction of sorted-subset datasets, despite the large sequencing depth. Because the study included only a small number of donors, the genetic and exposure-history diversity represented was limited.

Taken from the germline V gene (reference sequence), the CDR1 and CDR2 loops are MNHEY and SMNVEV. After removal of 2 bases from V and 2 bases from J, the junction retains 6 bases not matched to a gene. There are 17 amino acids in the CDR3, from cysteine to phenylalanine inclusive. The entry retains the CDR3 DNA only, 51 bases that are in frame from base 1. Specimen: memory CD4+ T cells from PBMCs. The cell subset or site label for this specimen denotes: CD45RA-negative fraction. The sequence came from a man younger than 30 in good health. Some clones in this sample may be carry-over from other donors' samples. The chain is made from TRBV27 and TRBJ2-1; 10 central bases correspond to TRBD1. The CDR3 in this case is CASSLGQGVSPYNEQFF. At the DNA level, the sequence is TGTGCCAGCAGTTTAGGACAGGGGGTGAGTCCCTACAATGAGCAGTTCTTC.